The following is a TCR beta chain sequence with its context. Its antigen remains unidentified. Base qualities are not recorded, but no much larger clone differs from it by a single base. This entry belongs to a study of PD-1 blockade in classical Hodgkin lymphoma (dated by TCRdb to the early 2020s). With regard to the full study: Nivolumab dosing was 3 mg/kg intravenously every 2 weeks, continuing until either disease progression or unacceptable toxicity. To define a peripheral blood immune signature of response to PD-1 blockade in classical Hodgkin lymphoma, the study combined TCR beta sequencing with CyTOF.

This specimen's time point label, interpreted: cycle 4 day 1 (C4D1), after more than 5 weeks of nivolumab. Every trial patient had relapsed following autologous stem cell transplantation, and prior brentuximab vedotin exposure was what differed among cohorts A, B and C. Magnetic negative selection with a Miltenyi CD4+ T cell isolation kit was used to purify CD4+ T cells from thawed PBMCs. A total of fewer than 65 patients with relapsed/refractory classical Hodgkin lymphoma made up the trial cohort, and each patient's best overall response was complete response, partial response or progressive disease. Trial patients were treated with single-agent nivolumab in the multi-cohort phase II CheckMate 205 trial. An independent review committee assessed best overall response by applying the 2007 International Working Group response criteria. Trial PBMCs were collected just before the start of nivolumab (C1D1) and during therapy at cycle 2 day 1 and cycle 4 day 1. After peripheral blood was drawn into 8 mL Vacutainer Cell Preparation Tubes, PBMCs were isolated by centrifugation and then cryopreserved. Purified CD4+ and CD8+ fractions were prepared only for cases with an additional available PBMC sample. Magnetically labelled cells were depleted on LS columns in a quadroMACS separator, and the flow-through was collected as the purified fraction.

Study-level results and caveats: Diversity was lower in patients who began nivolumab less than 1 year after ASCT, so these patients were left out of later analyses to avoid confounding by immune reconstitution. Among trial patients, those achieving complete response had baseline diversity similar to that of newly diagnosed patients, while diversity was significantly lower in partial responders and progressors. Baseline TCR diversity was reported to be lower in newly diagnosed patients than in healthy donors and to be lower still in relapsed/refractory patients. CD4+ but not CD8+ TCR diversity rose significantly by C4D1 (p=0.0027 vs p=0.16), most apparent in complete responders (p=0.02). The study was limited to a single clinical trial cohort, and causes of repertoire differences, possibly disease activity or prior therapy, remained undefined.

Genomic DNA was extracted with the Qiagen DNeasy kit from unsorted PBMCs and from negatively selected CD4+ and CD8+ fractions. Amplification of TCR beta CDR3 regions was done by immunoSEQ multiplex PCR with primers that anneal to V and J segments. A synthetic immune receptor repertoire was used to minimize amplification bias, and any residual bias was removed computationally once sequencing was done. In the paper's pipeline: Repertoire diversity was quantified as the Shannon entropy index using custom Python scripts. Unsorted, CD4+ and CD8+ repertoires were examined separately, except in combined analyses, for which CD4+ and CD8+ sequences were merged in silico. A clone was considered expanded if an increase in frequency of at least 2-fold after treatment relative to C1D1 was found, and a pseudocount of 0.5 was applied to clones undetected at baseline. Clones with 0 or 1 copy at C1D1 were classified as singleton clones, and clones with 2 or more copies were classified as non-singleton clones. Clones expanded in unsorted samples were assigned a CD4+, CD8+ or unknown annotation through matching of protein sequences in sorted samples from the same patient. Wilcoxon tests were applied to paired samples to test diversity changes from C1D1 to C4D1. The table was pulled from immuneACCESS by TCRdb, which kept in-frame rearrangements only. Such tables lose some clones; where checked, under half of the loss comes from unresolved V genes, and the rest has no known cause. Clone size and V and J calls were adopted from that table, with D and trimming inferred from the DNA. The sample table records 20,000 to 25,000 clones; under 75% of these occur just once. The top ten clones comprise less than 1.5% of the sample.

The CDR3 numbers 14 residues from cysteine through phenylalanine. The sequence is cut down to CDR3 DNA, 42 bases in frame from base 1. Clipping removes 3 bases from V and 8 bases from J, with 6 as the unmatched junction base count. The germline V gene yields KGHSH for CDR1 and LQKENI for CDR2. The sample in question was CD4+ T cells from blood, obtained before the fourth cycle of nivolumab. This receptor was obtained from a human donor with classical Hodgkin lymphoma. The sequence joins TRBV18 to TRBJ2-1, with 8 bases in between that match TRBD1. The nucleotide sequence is TGTGCCAGCTCACCCAGGACAGGGTTTGATGAGCAGTTCTTC. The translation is CASSPRTGFDEQFF.